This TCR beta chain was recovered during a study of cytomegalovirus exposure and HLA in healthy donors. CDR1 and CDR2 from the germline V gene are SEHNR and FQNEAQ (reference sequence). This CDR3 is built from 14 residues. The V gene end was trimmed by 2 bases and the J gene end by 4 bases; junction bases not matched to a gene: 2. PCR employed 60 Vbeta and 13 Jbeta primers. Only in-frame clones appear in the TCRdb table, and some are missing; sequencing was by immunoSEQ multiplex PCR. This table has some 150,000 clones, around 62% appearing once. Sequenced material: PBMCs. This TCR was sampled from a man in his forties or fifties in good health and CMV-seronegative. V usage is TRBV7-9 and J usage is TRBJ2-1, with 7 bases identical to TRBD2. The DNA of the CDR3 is TGTGCCAGCAGCTTAAGGCGGGGGTACAATGAGCAGTTCTTC. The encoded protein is CASSLRRGYNEQFF.